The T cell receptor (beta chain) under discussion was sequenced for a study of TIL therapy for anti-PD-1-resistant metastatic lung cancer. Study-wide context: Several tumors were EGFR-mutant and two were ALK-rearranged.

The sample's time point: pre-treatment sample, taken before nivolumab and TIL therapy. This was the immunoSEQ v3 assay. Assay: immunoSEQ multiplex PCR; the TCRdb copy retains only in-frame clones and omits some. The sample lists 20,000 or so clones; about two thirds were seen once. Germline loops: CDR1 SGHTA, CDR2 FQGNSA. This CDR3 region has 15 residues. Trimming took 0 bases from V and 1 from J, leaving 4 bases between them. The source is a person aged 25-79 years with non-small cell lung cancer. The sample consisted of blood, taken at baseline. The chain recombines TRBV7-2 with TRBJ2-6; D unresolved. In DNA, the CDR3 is TGTGCCAGCAGCTTAGCGCTTTCTGGGGCCAACGTCCTGACTTTC. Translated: CASSLALSGANVLTF.